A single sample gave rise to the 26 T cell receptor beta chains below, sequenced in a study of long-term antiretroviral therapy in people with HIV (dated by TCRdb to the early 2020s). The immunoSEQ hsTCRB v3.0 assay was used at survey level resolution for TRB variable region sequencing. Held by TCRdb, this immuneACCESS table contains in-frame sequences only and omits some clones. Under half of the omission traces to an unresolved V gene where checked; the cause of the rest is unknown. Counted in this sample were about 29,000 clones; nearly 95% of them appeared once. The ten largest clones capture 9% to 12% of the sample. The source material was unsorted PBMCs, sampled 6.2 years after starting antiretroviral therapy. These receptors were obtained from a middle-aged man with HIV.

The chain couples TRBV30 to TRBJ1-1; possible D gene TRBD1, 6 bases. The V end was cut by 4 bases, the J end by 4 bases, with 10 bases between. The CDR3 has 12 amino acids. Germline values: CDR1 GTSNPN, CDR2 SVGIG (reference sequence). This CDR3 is CAWNRVTTEAFF. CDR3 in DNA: TGTGCCTGGAACAGGGTTACCACTGAAGCTTTCTTT.

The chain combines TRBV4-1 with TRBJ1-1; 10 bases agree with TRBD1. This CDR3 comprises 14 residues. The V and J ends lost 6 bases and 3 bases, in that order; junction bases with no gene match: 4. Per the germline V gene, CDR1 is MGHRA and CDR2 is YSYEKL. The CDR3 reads CASRTGGADTEAFF. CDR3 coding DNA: TGCGCCAGCAGGACAGGGGGCGCAGACACTGAAGCTTTCTTT.

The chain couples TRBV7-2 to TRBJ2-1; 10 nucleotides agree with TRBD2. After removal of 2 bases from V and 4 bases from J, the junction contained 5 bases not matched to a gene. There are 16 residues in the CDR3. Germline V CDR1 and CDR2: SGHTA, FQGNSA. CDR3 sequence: CASSLRGGLAYNEQFF. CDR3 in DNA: TGTGCCAGCAGCTTAAGGGGGGGACTAGCGTACAATGAGCAGTTCTTC.

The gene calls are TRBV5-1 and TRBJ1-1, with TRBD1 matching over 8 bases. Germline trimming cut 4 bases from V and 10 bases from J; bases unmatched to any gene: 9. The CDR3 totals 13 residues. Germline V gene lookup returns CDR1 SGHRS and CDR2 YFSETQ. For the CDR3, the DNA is TGCGCCAGCAGCGCGCAAGACAGGGGTGGAGCTTTCTTT. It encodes CASSAQDRGGAFF.

The chain's CDR3 is CATSRVFDSNEKLFF. CDR3 nucleotide sequence: TGTGCCACCAGCAGAGTGTTTGACTCGAATGAAAAACTGTTTTTT. The chain couples TRBV15 to TRBJ1-4; D unresolved. Germline V gene data show CDR1 as LNHNV and CDR2 as YYDKDF (reference sequence). V was trimmed by 1 base and J by 5 bases, leaving 11 bases between them. CDR3 length equals 15 residues. The full variable domain, its missing parts supplied by reference TRBV15 and TRBJ1-4, is DAMVIQNPRYQVTQFGKPVTLSCSQTLNHNVMYWYQQKSSQAPKLLFHYYDKDFNNEADTPDNFQSRRPNTSFCFLDIRSPGLGDTAMYLCATSRVFDSNEKLFFGSGTQLSVL.

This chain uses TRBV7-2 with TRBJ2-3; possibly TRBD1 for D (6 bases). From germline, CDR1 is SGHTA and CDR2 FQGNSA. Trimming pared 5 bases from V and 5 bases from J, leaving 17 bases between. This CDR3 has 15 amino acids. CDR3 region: CASSPLPGQRDTQYF. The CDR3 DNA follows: TGTGCCAGCAGCCCACTTCCGGGACAAAGAGATACGCAGTATTTT.

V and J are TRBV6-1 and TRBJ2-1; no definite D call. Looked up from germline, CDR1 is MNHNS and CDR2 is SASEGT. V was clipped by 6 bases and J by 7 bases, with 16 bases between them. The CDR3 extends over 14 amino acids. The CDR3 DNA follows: TGTGCCAGCAGCCCCCGCAGATTAATGAATGAGCAGTTCTTC. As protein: CASSPRRLMNEQFF.

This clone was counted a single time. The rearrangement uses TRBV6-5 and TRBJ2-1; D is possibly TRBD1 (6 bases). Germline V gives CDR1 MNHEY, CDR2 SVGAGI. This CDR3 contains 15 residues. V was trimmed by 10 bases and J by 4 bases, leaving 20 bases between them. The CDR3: CATNPRTALYNEQFF. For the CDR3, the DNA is TGTGCCACAAACCCCAGGACAGCGCTTTACAATGAGCAGTTCTTC.

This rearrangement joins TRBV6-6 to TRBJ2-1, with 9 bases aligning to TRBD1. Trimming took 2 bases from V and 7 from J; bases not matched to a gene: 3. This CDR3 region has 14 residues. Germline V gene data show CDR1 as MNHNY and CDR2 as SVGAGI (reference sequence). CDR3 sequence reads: CASSYRGQGNEQFF. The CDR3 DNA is TGTGCCAGCAGTTACCGGGGACAGGGAAATGAGCAGTTCTTC.

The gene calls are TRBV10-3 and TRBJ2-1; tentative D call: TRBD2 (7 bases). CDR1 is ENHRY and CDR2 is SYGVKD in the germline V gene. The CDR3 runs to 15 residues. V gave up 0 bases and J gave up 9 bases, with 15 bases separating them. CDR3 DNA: TGTGCCATCAGTGAGTCGAGGGGGGGCCCGGGTGAGCAGTTCTTC. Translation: CAISESRGGPGEQFF.

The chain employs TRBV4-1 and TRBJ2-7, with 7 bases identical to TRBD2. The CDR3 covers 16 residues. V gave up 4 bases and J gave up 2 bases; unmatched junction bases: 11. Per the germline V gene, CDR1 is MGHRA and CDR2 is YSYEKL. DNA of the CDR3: TGCGCCAGCAGCCTTCAAATCGGGAGCGGGACCTACGAGCAGTACTTC. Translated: CASSLQIGSGTYEQYF.

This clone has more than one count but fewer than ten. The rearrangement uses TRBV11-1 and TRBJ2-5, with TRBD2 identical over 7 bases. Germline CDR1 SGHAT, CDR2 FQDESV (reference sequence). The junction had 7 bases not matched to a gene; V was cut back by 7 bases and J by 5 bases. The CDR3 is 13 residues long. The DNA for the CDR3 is TGTGCCAGCACCGTCCCCGGGGGGGAGACCCAGTACTTC. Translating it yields CASTVPGGETQYF.

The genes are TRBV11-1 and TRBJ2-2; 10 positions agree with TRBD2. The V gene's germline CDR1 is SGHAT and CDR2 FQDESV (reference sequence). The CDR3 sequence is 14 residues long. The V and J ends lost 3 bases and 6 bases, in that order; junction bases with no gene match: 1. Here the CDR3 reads CASSFLAGAGELFF. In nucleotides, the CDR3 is TGTGCCAGCAGCTTCCTAGCGGGGGCCGGGGAGCTGTTTTTT.

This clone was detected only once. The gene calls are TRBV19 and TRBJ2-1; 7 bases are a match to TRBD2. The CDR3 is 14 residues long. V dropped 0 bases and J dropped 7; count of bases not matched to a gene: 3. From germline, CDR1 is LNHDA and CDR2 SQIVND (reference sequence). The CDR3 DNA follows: TGTGCCAGTAGTATAGATCCCGGGAGGAATGAGCAGTTCTTC. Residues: CASSIDPGRNEQFF.

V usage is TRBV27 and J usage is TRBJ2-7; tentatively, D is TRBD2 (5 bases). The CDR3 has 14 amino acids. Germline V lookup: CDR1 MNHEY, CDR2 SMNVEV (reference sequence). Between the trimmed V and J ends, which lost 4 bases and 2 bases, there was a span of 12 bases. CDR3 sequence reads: CASSSTSGTYEQYF. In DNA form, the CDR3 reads TGTGCCAGCAGTTCCACCAGCGGAACCTACGAGCAGTACTTC.

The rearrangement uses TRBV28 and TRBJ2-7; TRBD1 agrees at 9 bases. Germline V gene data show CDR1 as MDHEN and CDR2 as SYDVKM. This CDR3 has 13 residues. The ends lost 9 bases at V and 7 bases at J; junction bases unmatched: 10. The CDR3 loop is CASSGTGYLEQYF. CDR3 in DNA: TGTGCCAGTTCCGGGACAGGGTATCTTGAGCAGTACTTC. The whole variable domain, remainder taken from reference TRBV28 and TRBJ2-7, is DVKVTQSSRYLVKRTGEKVFLECVQDMDHENMFWYRQDPGLGLRLIYFSYDVKMKEKGDIPEGYSVSREKKERFSLILESASTNQTSMYLCASSGTGYLEQYFGPGTRLTVT.

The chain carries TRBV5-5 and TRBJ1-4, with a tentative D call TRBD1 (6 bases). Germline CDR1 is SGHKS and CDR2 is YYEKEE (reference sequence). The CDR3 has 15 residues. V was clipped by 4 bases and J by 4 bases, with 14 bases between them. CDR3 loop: CASSPTPDSNEKLFF. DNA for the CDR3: TGTGCCAGCAGCCCCACCCCGGACAGTAATGAAAAACTGTTTTTT.

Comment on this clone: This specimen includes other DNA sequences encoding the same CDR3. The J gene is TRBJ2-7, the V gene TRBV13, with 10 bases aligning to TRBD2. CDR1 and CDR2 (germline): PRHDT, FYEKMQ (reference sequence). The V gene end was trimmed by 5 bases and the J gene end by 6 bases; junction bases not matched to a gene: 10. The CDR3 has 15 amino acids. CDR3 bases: TGTGCCAGCAGCGTCATTGGGACTAGCGCCGGCGAGCAGTACTTC. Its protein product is CASSVIGTSAGEQYF. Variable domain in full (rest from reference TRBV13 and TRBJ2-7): AAGVIQSPRHLIKEKRETATLKCYPIPRHDTVYWYQQGPGQDPQFLISFYEKMQSDKGSIPDRFSAQQFSDYHSELNMSSLELGDSALYFCASSVIGTSAGEQYFGPGTRLTVT.

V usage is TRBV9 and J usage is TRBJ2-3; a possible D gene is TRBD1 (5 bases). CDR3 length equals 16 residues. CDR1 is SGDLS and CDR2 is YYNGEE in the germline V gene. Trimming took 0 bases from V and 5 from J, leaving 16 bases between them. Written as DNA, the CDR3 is TGTGCCAGCAGCGTAGATTACAGGTCAACTGGAGATACGCAGTATTTT. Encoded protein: CASSVDYRSTGDTQYF.

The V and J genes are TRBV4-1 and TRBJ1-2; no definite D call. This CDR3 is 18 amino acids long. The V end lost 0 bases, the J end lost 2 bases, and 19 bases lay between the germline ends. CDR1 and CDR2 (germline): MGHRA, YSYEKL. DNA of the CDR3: TGCGCCAGCAGCCAAGATGTCACAGTCCTAAGCCTAAACTATGGCTACACCTTC. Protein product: CASSQDVTVLSLNYGYTF.

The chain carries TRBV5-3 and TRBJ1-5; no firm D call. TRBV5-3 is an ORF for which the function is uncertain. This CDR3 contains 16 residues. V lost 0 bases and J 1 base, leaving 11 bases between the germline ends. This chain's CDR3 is CARSLGGGSSNQPQHF. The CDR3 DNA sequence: TGTGCCAGAAGCTTGGGGGGAGGGTCGAGCAATCAGCCCCAGCATTTT.

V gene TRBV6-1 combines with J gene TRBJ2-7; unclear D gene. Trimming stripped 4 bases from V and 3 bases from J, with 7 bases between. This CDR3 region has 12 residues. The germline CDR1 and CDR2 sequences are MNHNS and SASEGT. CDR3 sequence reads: CASSVNNYEQYF. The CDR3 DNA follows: TGTGCCAGCAGTGTGAACAACTACGAGCAGTACTTC.

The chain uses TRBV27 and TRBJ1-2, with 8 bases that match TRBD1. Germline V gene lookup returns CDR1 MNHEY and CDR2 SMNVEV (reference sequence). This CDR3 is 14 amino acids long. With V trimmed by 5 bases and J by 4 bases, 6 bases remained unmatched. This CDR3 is CASSRQGTLYGYTF. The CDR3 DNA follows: TGTGCCAGCAGTCGACAGGGGACCCTCTATGGCTACACCTTC.

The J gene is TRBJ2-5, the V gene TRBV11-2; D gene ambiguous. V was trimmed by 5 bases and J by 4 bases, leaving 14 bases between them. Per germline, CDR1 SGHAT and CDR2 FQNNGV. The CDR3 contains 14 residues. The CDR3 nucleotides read TGTGCCAGCAGCGGAAACTTGGGTGGAGAGACCCAGTACTTC. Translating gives CASSGNLGGETQYF.

The CDR3 coding sequence is TGTGCCAGCAGGAATAGGGAATGGAATGAGCAGTTCTTC. This gives the protein CASRNREWNEQFF. This chain connects TRBV6-1 to TRBJ2-1; unclear D gene. Trimming removed 6 bases at V and 7 bases at J, with 13 bases between. CDR3 length: 13 residues. Germline lookup yields CDR1 MNHNS and CDR2 SASEGT.

The chain's CDR3 is CASSQDQSDTQYF. CDR3 nucleotides: TGCGCCAGCAGCCAAGATCAGTCAGATACGCAGTATTTT. This chain uses TRBV4-3 with TRBJ2-3; D is undetermined. Germline CDR1 is LGHNA and CDR2 is YSLEER. The CDR3 sequence is 13 residues long. With 0 bases removed from V and 4 bases from J, the gap between germline ends came to 5 bases.